These T cell receptor beta chains were read from a single sample in a study of blood T cell repertoires in COVID-19. Measured with immunoSEQ multiplex PCR; TCRdb has only the in-frame clones, and not every one. The profile shows about 59,000 clones, roughly 85% of them singletons. Sample: peripheral blood. The receptors were gathered from a human donor in a cohort sampled during active COVID-19. The CDR3 runs from the conserved cysteine through the conserved F or W. The order of the fields is J gene, clone size, D gene, V gene, CDR3 protein, CDR3 DNA. D genes are given only for firm matches. Only some rows state a clone size, as once, few, many or a class for expanded clones.

J: TRBJ1-1
size: NA
D: NA
V: TRBV7-3
CDR3: CASSNRVGTEAFF
DNA: TGTGCCAGCAGTAACAGGGTTGGCACTGAAGCTTTCTTT

J: TRBJ1-2
size: NA
D: NA
V: TRBV2
CDR3: CASRVVTGRNYGYTF
DNA: TGTGCCAGCAGAGTAGTTACAGGTCGCAACTATGGCTACACCTTC

J: TRBJ2-6
size: NA
D: NA
V: TRBV2
CDR3: CASSGGASGVTGANVLTF
DNA: TGTGCAAGCAGTGGGGGGGCCAGCGGGGTAACTGGGGCCAACGTCCTGACTTTC

J: TRBJ1-4
size: once
D: NA
V: TRBV12-3/TRBV12-4
CDR3: CASSFQRNEKLFF
DNA: TGTGCCAGCAGTTTTCAGAGGAATGAAAAACTGTTTTTT

J: TRBJ1-2
size: NA
D: TRBD1
V: TRBV5-4
CDR3: CASSLWSSGGYGYTF
DNA: TGTGCCAGCAGCCTTTGGTCATCAGGGGGCTATGGCTACACCTTC

J: TRBJ1-1
size: NA
D: NA
V: TRBV4-2
CDR3: CASSQDWGHKNTEAFF
DNA: TGTGCCAGCAGCCAAGACTGGGGGCACAAGAACACTGAAGCTTTCTTT

J: TRBJ2-7
size: NA
D: TRBD1
V: TRBV6-6
CDR3: CASSHTGVMYEQYF
DNA: TGTGCCAGCAGCCATACAGGGGTAATGTACGAGCAGTACTTC

J: TRBJ2-5
size: NA
D: NA
V: TRBV12-3/TRBV12-4
CDR3: CASSLRETQYF
DNA: TGTGCCAGCAGTTTGAGGGAGACCCAGTACTTC

J: TRBJ1-1
size: NA
D: TRBD1
V: TRBV5-4
CDR3: CASSIGTGGRLNTEAFF
DNA: TGTGCCAGCAGCATCGGGACAGGGGGCCGATTGAACACTGAAGCTTTCTTT

J: TRBJ2-3
size: NA
D: NA
V: TRBV5-1
CDR3: CASSRFGLNTDTQYF
DNA: TGCGCCAGCAGCCGATTCGGACTCAATACAGATACGCAGTATTTT

J: TRBJ1-1
size: NA
D: NA
V: TRBV12-3/TRBV12-4
CDR3: CASTSNALAEAFF
DNA: TGTGCCAGCACCTCGAATGCGCTCGCTGAAGCTTTCTTT

J: TRBJ2-5
size: NA
D: TRBD2
V: TRBV6-2/TRBV6-3
CDR3: CASSYGGLAGRRETQYF
DNA: TGTGCCAGCAGTTACGGGGGACTAGCGGGGCGGAGGGAGACCCAGTACTTC

J: TRBJ1-2
size: few
D: NA
V: TRBV5-5
CDR3: CASSLRPGSGYTF
DNA: TGTGCCAGCAGCTTAAGGCCAGGTTCTGGCTACACCTTC

J: TRBJ2-7
size: NA
D: TRBD1
V: TRBV6-6
CDR3: CASSRQGVHEQYF
DNA: TGTGCCAGCAGTCGACAGGGGGTCCACGAGCAGTACTTC

J: TRBJ2-1
size: once
D: TRBD1
V: TRBV7-9
CDR3: CASSPGTGGGSSYNEQFF
DNA: TGTGCCAGCAGCCCCGGGACAGGGGGTGGGAGCTCCTACAATGAGCAGTTCTTC

J: TRBJ2-2
size: NA
D: TRBD2
V: TRBV6-5
CDR3: CASSYASGGVTGELFF
DNA: TGTGCCAGCAGTTACGCCAGCGGGGGGGTCACCGGGGAGCTGTTTTTT

J: TRBJ1-1
size: NA
D: TRBD1
V: TRBV6-6
CDR3: CASSRQGGTEAFF
DNA: TGTGCCAGCAGCCGACAGGGGGGTACTGAAGCTTTCTTT

J: TRBJ1-1
size: NA
D: NA
V: TRBV6-2/TRBV6-3
CDR3: CASSRSRGTEAFF
DNA: TGTGCCAGCAGCCGCTCCAGGGGTACTGAAGCTTTCTTT

J: TRBJ2-3
size: NA
D: TRBD2
V: TRBV4-1
CDR3: CASSQLSSGGVAQYF
DNA: TGCGCCAGCAGCCAACTGTCTAGCGGGGGGGTAGCGCAGTATTTT

J: TRBJ2-3
size: NA
D: TRBD1
V: TRBV24-1
CDR3: CATSEATGGPPDTQYF
DNA: TGTGCCACCAGTGAGGCGACAGGGGGCCCGCCAGATACGCAGTATTTT

J: TRBJ1-2
size: NA
D: NA
V: TRBV4-3
CDR3: CASSPDGDYGYTF
DNA: TGCGCCAGCAGCCCAGACGGAGACTATGGCTACACCTTC

J: TRBJ2-4
size: NA
D: NA
V: TRBV19
CDR3: CASSTLLAKNIQYF
DNA: TGTGCCAGTAGTACCCTCCTAGCCAAAAACATTCAGTACTTC

J: TRBJ1-1
size: NA
D: NA
V: TRBV7-9
CDR3: CASSLGAGATEAFF
DNA: TGTGCCAGCAGCTTAGGGGCAGGGGCCACTGAAGCTTTCTTT

J: TRBJ2-5
size: NA
D: TRBD1
V: TRBV5-4
CDR3: CASSSGQFQETQYF
DNA: TGTGCCAGCAGCTCGGGACAGTTTCAAGAGACCCAGTACTTC

J: TRBJ2-2
size: NA
D: TRBD2
V: TRBV4-2
CDR3: CASSRRRGGANTGELFF
DNA: TGTGCCAGCAGCCGTCGGCGCGGGGGGGCGAACACCGGGGAGCTGTTTTTT

J: TRBJ2-1
size: NA
D: NA
V: TRBV6-1
CDR3: CASSEALQGLGEQFF
DNA: TGTGCCAGCAGTGAAGCGCTTCAGGGGTTGGGTGAGCAGTTCTTC

J: TRBJ2-7
size: NA
D: TRBD1
V: TRBV19
CDR3: CASSSTGTGYEQYF
DNA: TGTGCCAGTAGTTCCACCGGGACAGGGTACGAGCAGTACTTC

J: TRBJ2-2
size: NA
D: TRBD2
V: TRBV6-2/TRBV6-3
CDR3: CASSYTASGDYTGELFF
DNA: TGTGCCAGCAGTTACACGGCTAGCGGGGATTACACCGGGGAGCTGTTTTTT

J: TRBJ2-7
size: NA
D: TRBD1
V: TRBV19
CDR3: CATQPGQGTYEQYF
DNA: TGTGCCACGCAACCGGGACAGGGTACCTACGAGCAGTACTTC

J: TRBJ1-1
size: once
D: TRBD1
V: TRBV7-9
CDR3: CASSPTGVNTEAFF
DNA: TGTGCCAGCAGCCCGACAGGGGTGAACACTGAAGCTTTCTTT

J: TRBJ1-5
size: NA
D: NA
V: TRBV6-2/TRBV6-3
CDR3: CASSYEQGVQPQHF
DNA: TGTGCCAGCAGTTACGAGCAGGGTGTTCAGCCCCAGCATTTT

J: TRBJ2-7
size: NA
D: NA
V: TRBV11-3
CDR3: CASSLGLAGFGDEQYF
DNA: TGTGCCAGCAGCTTAGGGCTAGCAGGCTTTGGCGACGAGCAGTACTTC

J: TRBJ2-1
size: NA
D: TRBD2
V: TRBV20-1
CDR3: CSASLPSGGNNEQFF
DNA: TGCAGTGCTAGTTTGCCTAGCGGGGGGAACAATGAGCAGTTCTTC

J: TRBJ2-5
size: NA
D: NA
V: TRBV9
CDR3: CASSVNSQETQYF
DNA: TGTGCCAGCAGCGTAAACAGCCAAGAGACCCAGTACTTC

J: TRBJ2-6
size: NA
D: NA
V: TRBV3-1/TRBV3-2
CDR3: CASSQQGGSGANVLTF
DNA: TGTGCCAGCAGCCAACAGGGGGGCTCTGGGGCCAACGTCCTGACTTTC

J: TRBJ2-3
size: NA
D: NA
V: TRBV9
CDR3: CASSVVEIRTDTQYF
DNA: TGTGCCAGCAGCGTAGTAGAAATCCGCACAGATACGCAGTATTTT

J: TRBJ2-5
size: NA
D: NA
V: TRBV30
CDR3: CAWCSSGGIRETQYF
DNA: TGTGCCTGGTGCAGTTCGGGGGGCATAAGGGAGACCCAGTACTTC

J: TRBJ1-1
size: once
D: TRBD1
V: TRBV15
CDR3: CATSRVTGGTEAFF
DNA: TGTGCCACCAGCAGAGTGACAGGGGGCACTGAAGCTTTCTTT

J: TRBJ2-7
size: once
D: NA
V: TRBV5-5
CDR3: CASSLDAGRSYEQYF
DNA: TGTGCCAGCAGCTTGGATGCGGGACGCTCCTACGAGCAGTACTTC

J: TRBJ1-6
size: NA
D: TRBD1
V: TRBV19
CDR3: CASSPPGQGNSPLHF
DNA: TGTGCCAGTAGTCCGCCGGGACAGGGAAATTCACCCCTCCACTTT

J: TRBJ1-5
size: NA
D: NA
V: TRBV7-8
CDR3: CASSLGPDNQPQHF
DNA: TGTGCCAGCAGCTTGGGGCCAGACAATCAGCCCCAGCATTTT

J: TRBJ1-6
size: NA
D: NA
V: TRBV2
CDR3: CASSDRRDSPLHF
DNA: TGTGCCAGCAGTGATCGCAGGGATTCACCCCTCCACTTT

J: TRBJ2-1
size: NA
D: TRBD2
V: TRBV6-4
CDR3: CASSGERGNEQFF
DNA: TGTGCCAGCAGTGGGGAGCGGGGCAATGAGCAGTTCTTC

J: TRBJ1-4
size: once
D: TRBD1
V: TRBV19
CDR3: CASSIQGAREKLFF
DNA: TGTGCCAGTAGTATCCAGGGGGCGCGGGAAAAACTGTTTTTT

J: TRBJ2-5
size: NA
D: NA
V: TRBV27
CDR3: CASRLGETQYF
DNA: TGTGCCAGCAGACTAGGGGAGACCCAGTACTTC

J: TRBJ2-7
size: NA
D: TRBD1
V: TRBV5-1
CDR3: CASSQDRGREQYF
DNA: TGCGCCAGCAGCCAGGACAGGGGGCGGGAGCAGTACTTC

J: TRBJ2-2
size: NA
D: NA
V: TRBV7-2
CDR3: CASSGGSYTGELFF
DNA: TGTGCCAGCTCGGGGGGCAGCTACACCGGGGAGCTGTTTTTT

J: TRBJ1-4
size: once
D: TRBD1
V: TRBV6-5
CDR3: CASSYGTGEVEKLFF
DNA: TGTGCCAGCAGTTACGGGACAGGGGAAGTTGAAAAACTGTTTTTT

J: TRBJ1-4
size: NA
D: NA
V: TRBV4-1
CDR3: CASSQGGQAGNNEKLFF
DNA: TGCGCCAGCAGCCAAGGGGGCCAAGCGGGTAATAATGAAAAACTGTTTTTT

J: TRBJ2-7
size: NA
D: NA
V: TRBV25-1
CDR3: CASSDYRLPIHEQYF
DNA: TGTGCCAGCAGTGACTACCGGTTACCGATCCACGAGCAGTACTTC